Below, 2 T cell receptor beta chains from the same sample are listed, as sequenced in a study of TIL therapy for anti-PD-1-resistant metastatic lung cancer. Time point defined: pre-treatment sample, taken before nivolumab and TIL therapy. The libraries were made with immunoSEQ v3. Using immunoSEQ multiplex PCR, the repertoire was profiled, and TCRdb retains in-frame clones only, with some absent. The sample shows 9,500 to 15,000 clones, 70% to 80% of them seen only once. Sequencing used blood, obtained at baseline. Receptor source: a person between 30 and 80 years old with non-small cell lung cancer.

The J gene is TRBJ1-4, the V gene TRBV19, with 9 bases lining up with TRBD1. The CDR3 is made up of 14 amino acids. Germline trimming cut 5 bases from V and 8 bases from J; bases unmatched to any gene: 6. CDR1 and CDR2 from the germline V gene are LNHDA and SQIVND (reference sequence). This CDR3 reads CASSERTGEEKLFF. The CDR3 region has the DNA TGTGCCAGTAGTGAGCGGACAGGGGAGGAAAAACTGTTTTTT.

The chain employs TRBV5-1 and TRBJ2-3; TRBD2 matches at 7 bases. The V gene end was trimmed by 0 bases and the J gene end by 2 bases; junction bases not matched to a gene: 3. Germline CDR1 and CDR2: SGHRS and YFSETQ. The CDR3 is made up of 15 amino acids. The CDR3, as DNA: TGCGCCAGCAGCTTGGGACTAGCCTTCACAGATACGCAGTATTTT. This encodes CASSLGLAFTDTQYF. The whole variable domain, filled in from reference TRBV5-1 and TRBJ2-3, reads KAGVTQTPRYLIKTRGQQVTLSCSPISGHRSVSWYQQTPGQGLQFLFEYFSETQRNKGNFPGRFSGRQFSNSRSEMNVSTLELGDSALYLCASSLGLAFTDTQYFGPGTRLTVL.